The TCR beta chain under discussion was sequenced for a study of blood T cell repertoires in COVID-19 (dated by TCRdb to 2019 to 2021). With respect to the entire study: Collaborator samples came from the United States, Italy and Spain and covered acute and convalescent phases of COVID-19. Deeply sampled blood TCRbeta repertoires from subjects exposed to, actively infected with, or recovered from COVID-19 were included in the dataset. The prospective study material was composed of cDNA or gDNA derived from T cells, B-cell-depleted T cells, or PBMCs. The repertoires were made available in a free public database intended to serve as a resource for research on the immune response to SARS-CoV-2. The samples were drawn from the first 160 participants of the ongoing ImmuneRACE study and from about 1,200 subjects provided by 6 global collaborators. The sample metadata nearly always contained a de-identified subject ID, COVID-19 status, age in years and sex. Where available, HLA class I and class II types were obtained from metadata supplied by the sample provider rather than from assay-based typing.

Findings and caveats that apply to the study as a whole: How much clinical and demographic metadata was included differed by source and by participant, and the metadata was provided uncurated.

TCRbeta CDR3 regions were amplified from genomic DNA using the immunoSEQ Assay, a bias-controlled multiplex PCR. As for how the authors treated the data: Nucleated cell counts per sample were estimated from amplification of reference gene primers within the assay. To quantify the absolute abundance of each unique TCRbeta CDR3 rearrangement, sequence reads were collapsed and filtered. For each sample, productive Simpson clonality was calculated by taking the square root of Simpson's diversity index across productive rearrangements. TCRdb obtained this table from immuneACCESS and retained in-frame rearrangements with V and J assigned. These tables miss some clones; where compared with another copy, unresolved V genes account for less than half of the shortfall, and the remainder is unexplained. V and J calls and clone size are copied from that table; D and trimming were computed from the DNA. The sample has hundreds of thousands of clones on record, 75% to 90% of them singletons. The biggest ten clones account for more than 5.5% of the sample.

The CDR3 covers 15 residues, taking in both the cysteine and the phenylalanine. The CDR3 DNA has 45 bases and is translated from base 1. The junction carries 16 bases between V and J, which are trimmed by 3 bases and 7 bases respectively. Via the germline V gene, CDR1 is SGHNT and CDR2 YENEEA. Regarding this clone: The antigen it recognizes is unknown. Base-call qualities are not available, and no considerably larger clone is one nucleotide away.

Samples from volunteer blood donors who had recovered from COVID-19 were contributed by a second Seattle source. Collaborating institutions collected whole blood in K2EDTA tubes following their own protocols. For TCRbeta analysis, collaborators shipped samples in one of three forms: frozen whole blood, isolated PBMCs, or DNA extracted from either of those sample types. The sequence joins TRBV11-3 to TRBJ2-1; tentative D gene TRBD1, with 6 bases matching. This receptor was taken from a man aged 55 to 70 who had recovered from COVID-19. The specimen sequenced was peripheral blood. The nucleotide sequence is TGTGCCAGCAGCTTCTCGGGTGAGGGGGTTAATGAGCAGTTCTTC. Its amino acids are CASSFSGEGVNEQFF.